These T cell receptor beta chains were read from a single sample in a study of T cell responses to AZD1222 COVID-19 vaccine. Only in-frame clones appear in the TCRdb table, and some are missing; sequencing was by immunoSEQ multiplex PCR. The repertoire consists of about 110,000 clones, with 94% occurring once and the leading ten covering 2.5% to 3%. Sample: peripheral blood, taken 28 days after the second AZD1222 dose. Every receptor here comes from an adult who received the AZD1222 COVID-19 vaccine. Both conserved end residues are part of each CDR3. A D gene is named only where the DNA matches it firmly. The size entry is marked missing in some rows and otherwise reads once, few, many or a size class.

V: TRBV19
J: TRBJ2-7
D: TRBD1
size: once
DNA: TGTGCCAGTAGTATAGGTCCAGGGGGCCTCTACGAGCAGTACTTC
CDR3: CASSIGPGGLYEQYF

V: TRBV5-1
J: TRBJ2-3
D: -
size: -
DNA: TGCGCCAGCAGCTTGGAGGCCGGGGAAGATACGCAGTATTTT
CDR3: CASSLEAGEDTQYF

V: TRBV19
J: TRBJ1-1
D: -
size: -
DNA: TGTGCCAGTAGTATTCGGACTGACCTGACTTCGGGGACTGAAGCTTTCTTT
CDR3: CASSIRTDLTSGTEAFF

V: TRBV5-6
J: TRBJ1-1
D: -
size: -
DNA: TGTGCCAGCAGCTTGGCCCAGACTGAAGCTTTCTTT
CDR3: CASSLAQTEAFF

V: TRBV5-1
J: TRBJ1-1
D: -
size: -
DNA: TGCGCCAGCAGCTTGGTTTCCGGGCGGGTCACTGAAGCTTTCTTT
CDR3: CASSLVSGRVTEAFF

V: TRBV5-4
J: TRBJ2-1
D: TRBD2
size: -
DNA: TGTGCCAGCAGCTTGCCGGGGGGTGAGCAGTTCTTC
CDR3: CASSLPGGEQFF

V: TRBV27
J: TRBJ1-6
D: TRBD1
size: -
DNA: TGTGCCAGCAGTTTGACAGGGTCGAATTCACCCCTCCACTTT
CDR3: CASSLTGSNSPLHF

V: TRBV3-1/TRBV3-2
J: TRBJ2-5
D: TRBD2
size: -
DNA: TGTGCCAGCAGCCACTTAGCGGGGGGGCCAGAGACCCAGTACTTC
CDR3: CASSHLAGGPETQYF

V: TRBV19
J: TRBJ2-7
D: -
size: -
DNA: TGTGCCAGTAGTATAACAGGTACCAACTACGAGCAGTACTTC
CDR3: CASSITGTNYEQYF

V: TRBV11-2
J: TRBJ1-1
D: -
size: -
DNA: TGTGCCAGCAGCCCATATTTGGACGTCGCTGAAGCTTTCTTT
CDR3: CASSPYLDVAEAFF

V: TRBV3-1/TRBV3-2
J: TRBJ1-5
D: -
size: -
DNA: TGTGCCAGCAGCCAAGATTTGGTAACAGGTCAGCCCCAGCATTTT
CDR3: CASSQDLVTGQPQHF

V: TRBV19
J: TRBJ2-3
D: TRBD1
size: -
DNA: TGTGCCAGCGGACAGGGTCGGTTCACAGATACGCAGTATTTT
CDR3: CASGQGRFTDTQYF

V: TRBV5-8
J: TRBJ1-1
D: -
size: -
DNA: TGTGCCAGCAGCACCCACGCGAACACTGAAGCTTTCTTT
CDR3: CASSTHANTEAFF

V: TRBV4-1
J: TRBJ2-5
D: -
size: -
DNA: TGCGCCAGCAGCCAAGTTGGAGGGGAAGAGACCCAGTACTTC
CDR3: CASSQVGGEETQYF

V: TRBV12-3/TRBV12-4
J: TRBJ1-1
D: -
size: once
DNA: TGTGCCAGCAGGTGGGGGGTTCCCACTGAAGCTTTCTTT
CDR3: CASRWGVPTEAFF

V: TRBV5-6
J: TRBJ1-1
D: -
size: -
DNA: TGTGCCAGCAGCTTGGGCAGTGAAGCTTTCTTT
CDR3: CASSLGSEAFF

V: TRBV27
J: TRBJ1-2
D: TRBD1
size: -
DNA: TGTGCCAGCAGTTTAGTGGGTTACAGGGGAAAACTTAACTATGGCTACACCTTC
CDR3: CASSLVGYRGKLNYGYTF

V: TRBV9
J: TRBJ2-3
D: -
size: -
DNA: TGTGCCAGCAACGCGGACTGGGGCGGGTTGTATTTT
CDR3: CASNADWGGLYF

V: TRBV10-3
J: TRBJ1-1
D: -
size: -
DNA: TGTGCCATCAGGAGAGAGGGACGGACTGAAGCTTTCTTT
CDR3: CAIRREGRTEAFF

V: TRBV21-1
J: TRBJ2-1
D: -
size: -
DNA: TGTGCCAGCAGGGCGGGAGGGCCCGAGAATGAGCAGTTCTTC
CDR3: CASRAGGPENEQFF

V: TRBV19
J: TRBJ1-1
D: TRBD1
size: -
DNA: TGTGCCAGTAGTACTACAGGGGGCACTGAAGCTTTCTTT
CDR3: CASSTTGGTEAFF

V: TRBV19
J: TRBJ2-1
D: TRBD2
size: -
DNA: TGTGCCAGTAGTATTCGGCGGGGGGGCACCTACAATGAGCAGTTCTTC
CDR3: CASSIRRGGTYNEQFF

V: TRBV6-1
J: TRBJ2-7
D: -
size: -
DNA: TGTGCCAGCAGTGAAGCCGGAGCTATCTGGACCTACGAGCAGTACTTC
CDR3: CASSEAGAIWTYEQYF

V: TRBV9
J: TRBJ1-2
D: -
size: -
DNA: TGTGCCAGCAGCGCGGGGGGCTATGGCTACACCTTC
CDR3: CASSAGGYGYTF

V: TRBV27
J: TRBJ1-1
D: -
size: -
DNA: TGTGCCAGCAGTTTAAGGCAGGCAGGGGTCATGAACACTGAAGCTTTCTTT
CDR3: CASSLRQAGVMNTEAFF

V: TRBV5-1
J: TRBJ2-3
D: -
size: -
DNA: TGCGCCAGCAGCCTTGTAACAGATACGCAGTATTTT
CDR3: CASSLVTDTQYF

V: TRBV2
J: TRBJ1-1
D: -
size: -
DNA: TGTGCCAGCAGGACGGACAGCCTCCAGACTGAAGCTTTCTTT
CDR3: CASRTDSLQTEAFF

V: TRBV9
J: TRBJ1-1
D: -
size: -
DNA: TGTGCCAGCAGCGTAATAGAGACGGGTAGGACTGAAGCTTTCTTT
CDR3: CASSVIETGRTEAFF

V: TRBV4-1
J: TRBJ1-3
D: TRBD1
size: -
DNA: TGCGCCAGCAGCCACACTCCCGGACAGGAGTTTGGAAACACCATATATTTT
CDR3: CASSHTPGQEFGNTIYF

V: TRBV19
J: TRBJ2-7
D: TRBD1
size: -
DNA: TGTGCCAGTAGTCAGGGACAGGGCTACGAGCAGTACTTC
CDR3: CASSQGQGYEQYF

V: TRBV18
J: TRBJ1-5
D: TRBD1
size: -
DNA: TGTGCCAGCTCACCTGGACAGGGTCATCAGCCCCAGCATTTT
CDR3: CASSPGQGHQPQHF

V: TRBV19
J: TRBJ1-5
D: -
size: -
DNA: TGTGCCAGTAGTATGATCGGCAATCAGCCCCAGCATTTT
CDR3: CASSMIGNQPQHF

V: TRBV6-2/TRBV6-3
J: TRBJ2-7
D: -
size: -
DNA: TGTGCCAGCAGTTACTCTGGGGTCCCCCTCTCCTACGAGCAGTACTTC
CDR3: CASSYSGVPLSYEQYF